This T cell receptor (beta chain) was recorded in a study of blood T cell repertoires in COVID-19 (dated by TCRdb to 2019 to 2021). Background for the entire study: The collaborator samples originated in the United States, Italy and Spain and spanned the acute and convalescent phases of COVID-19. A de-identified subject ID, COVID-19 status, age in years and sex were almost always included in the sample metadata. A freely available public database, intended as a resource for researchers studying the immune response to SARS-CoV-2, is where the repertoires were released. Samples were obtained from the ongoing ImmuneRACE study (first 160 participants) and from 1,254 subjects provided by 6 global collaborators. Where available, HLA class I and class II types were taken from metadata supplied by the sample provider and were not determined by assay-based typing. The dataset comprised deeply sampled blood TCRbeta repertoires from subjects exposed to, actively infected with, or recovered from COVID-19. The prospective study material was composed of cDNA or gDNA derived from T cells, B-cell-depleted T cells, or PBMCs.

Study-wide findings and limitations: The quantity of clinical and demographic metadata differed by source and by participant and was supplied without curation.

TCRbeta CDR3 regions were amplified from genomic DNA using the immunoSEQ Assay, a bias-controlled multiplex PCR. In the paper's pipeline: Within the assay, amplification of reference gene primers was used to estimate how many nucleated cells each sample contained. To quantify the absolute abundance of each unique TCRbeta CDR3 rearrangement, sequence reads were collapsed and filtered. For each sample, productive Simpson clonality was calculated by taking the square root of Simpson's diversity index across productive rearrangements. TCRdb provides this immuneACCESS table in a form limited to in-frame rearrangements. Some clones are lacking; in checked studies, under half of them reflect an unresolved V gene, and why the rest are absent is not known. D and trimming were read from the DNA, whereas the V and J calls and clone size are those reported in that table. The sample has 200,000 to 250,000 clones on record, around 90% of them singletons. The ten largest clones represent more than 12% of the sample.

As encoded in the germline V gene (reference sequence), CDR1 is LNHDA while CDR2 is SQIVND. The germline ends are 13 bases apart after V is trimmed by 3 bases and J by 8 bases. The CDR3 numbers 13 residues from cysteine through phenylalanine. CDR3 DNA is the only sequence kept; it has 39 bases, read in frame from the first base. Participants in the prospective study were enrolled through a virtual design, were aged roughly 18 to 100 years, and lived in about two dozen United States geographic areas. Cohort assignment in the prospective study relied on participant-reported clinical history from a screening survey and a study questionnaire. Exposed participants were defined as having been in contact with someone with a PCR-confirmed or clinician-diagnosed COVID-19 case within 2 weeks of study entry. Mobile phlebotomists in the prospective study collected whole blood, serum and a nasopharyngeal or oropharyngeal swab from every participant. Prospective study participants could optionally give additional blood draws and questionnaires over a roughly 2-month period. Blood samples from the prospective study were shipped frozen or at room temperature prior to DNA extraction.

In the case of this clone: Its antigen is unknown. Base quality data are lacking; no much larger clone is found one base away.

The chain employs TRBV19 and TRBJ1-2; no confident D gene assignment can be made. This TCR was recovered from a man aged 30 to 45 who had been exposed to COVID-19. Sequenced material: PBMCs or T cells enriched from blood (not recorded which). The DNA sequence reads TGTGCCAGTAGTATCGAAGGGAGTCGGGGCTACACCTTC. It codes for CASSIEGSRGYTF. This CDR3, with the reference TRBV19 and TRBJ1-2 proteins standing in past its ends, gives the full variable domain DGGITQSPKYLFRKEGQNVTLSCEQNLNHDAMYWYRQDPGQGLRLIYYSQIVNDFQKGDIAEGYSVSREKKESFPLTVTSAQKNPTAFYLCASSIEGSRGYTFGSGTRLTVV.